The 25 T cell receptor beta chains reported below all come from one sample, sequenced in a study of cytomegalovirus exposure and HLA in healthy donors. Researchers ran the PCR with 60 Vbeta and 13 Jbeta primers. The table came from immunoSEQ multiplex PCR; TCRdb's copy has only in-frame clones and leaves some out. The sample has 150,000 to 200,000 clones, 82% seen once; the top ten hold approximately 0.87%. The sample was PBMCs. All receptors come from a girl aged 2-10 years in good health and CMV-seropositive.

As DNA, the CDR3 is TGCGCCAGCAGCTTGGCAGGTTCGCGAGAGACCCAGTACTTC. Translating gives CASSLAGSRETQYF. J is TRBJ2-5 and V is TRBV5-1; D is ambiguous. Germline-derived CDR1 and CDR2 are SGHRS and YFSETQ. The CDR3 runs 14 residues. The V end lost 0 bases, the J end lost 4 bases, and 10 bases lay between the germline ends.

This clone has only one observation. This rearrangement joins TRBV4-1 to TRBJ2-3; D is unclear. Trimming removed 3 bases at V and 2 bases at J, with 15 bases between. The CDR3 runs to 16 residues. Germline CDR1 MGHRA, CDR2 YSYEKL. The CDR3 bases are TGCGCCAGCAGCCAGGTGGCGCGGAGTTCCACAGATACGCAGTATTTT. It is translated as CASSQVARSSTDTQYF.

This rearrangement joins TRBV7-2 to TRBJ2-5; weak D call: TRBD2 (6 bases). The CDR3 contains 15 residues. Germline CDR1 is SGHTA and CDR2 is FQGNSA. Between the trimmed V and J ends, which lost 5 bases and 7 bases, there was a span of 20 bases. The CDR3 bases are TGTGCCAGCAGCACCCCAAGCGGGCGTGGGGGGACCCAGTACTTC. Its translation is CASSTPSGRGGTQYF.

V gene TRBV5-1 combines with J gene TRBJ2-5; D unresolved. Between the trimmed V and J ends, which lost 5 bases and 1 base, there was a span of 9 bases. This CDR3 is built from 13 residues. Germline values: CDR1 SGHRS, CDR2 YFSETQ. The CDR3 DNA reads as TGCGCCAGCAGGAGAGGAATCCAAGAGACCCAGTACTTC. Translation: CASRRGIQETQYF.

This rearrangement joins TRBV30 to TRBJ2-1; D perhaps matches TRBD2 (6 bases). Germline V lookup: CDR1 GTSNPN, CDR2 SVGIG (reference sequence). The CDR3 is 15 residues long. The V end was cut by 1 base, the J end by 4 bases, with 14 bases between. CDR3 protein: CAWSAGTSSYNEQFF. The CDR3 DNA reads as TGTGCCTGGAGTGCCGGGACTTCTTCTTACAATGAGCAGTTCTTC.

V usage is TRBV28 and J usage is TRBJ2-5; 12 nucleotides line up with TRBD2. J was trimmed by 7 bases and V by 5 bases; bases with no gene match: 8. This CDR3 region has 15 residues. The germline CDR1 and CDR2 sequences are MDHEN and SYDVKM. The CDR3 DNA sequence: TGTGCCAGCAGTCCAACTAGCGGGAGGATGATGACCCAGTACTTC. Protein: CASSPTSGRMMTQYF.

This chain joins TRBV9 and TRBJ2-7; 10 bases are shared with TRBD2. This CDR3 has 15 residues. Trimming cost V 0 bases and J 5 bases; bases outside gene matches: 5. Germline lookup yields CDR1 SGDLS and CDR2 YYNGEE. The CDR3 reads CASSVAPSGSHEQYF. The DNA for the CDR3 is TGTGCCAGCAGCGTAGCCCCTAGCGGGAGCCACGAGCAGTACTTC.

The CDR3 nucleotides read TGTGCCAGCAGTTTTAGCCTAGCGGGAGATAGGCAGACCCAGTACTTC. Its protein product is CASSFSLAGDRQTQYF. The V and J genes are TRBV28 and TRBJ2-5; TRBD2 agrees at 10 bases. The V segment lost 3 bases and the J segment 6 bases; nucleotides outside the gene matches: 10. CDR3 size: 16 residues. Germline assignment: CDR1 MDHEN and CDR2 SYDVKM. The variable domain in full, completed from reference TRBV28 and TRBJ2-5, reads DVKVTQSSRYLVKRTGEKVFLECVQDMDHENMFWYRQDPGLGLRLIYFSYDVKMKEKGDIPEGYSVSREKKERFSLILESASTNQTSMYLCASSFSLAGDRQTQYFGPGTRLLVL.

This chain uses TRBV28 with TRBJ1-2; no clear D. Germline V gene sequence: CDR1 MDHEN, CDR2 SYDVKM. V was pared by 3 bases and J by 8 bases, with 7 bases between. The CDR3 is made up of 11 amino acids. The CDR3 spells CASSFSQGYTF. CDR3 bases: TGTGCCAGCAGTTTTTCACAGGGCTACACCTTC.

The genes are TRBV27 and TRBJ2-4; 7 bases map to TRBD2. The trim removed 7 bases at V and 1 base at J, leaving 10 bases unmatched. The CDR3 has 16 residues. Per the germline V gene, CDR1 is MNHEY and CDR2 is SMNVEV (reference sequence). Here the CDR3 reads CASIDAGRGAKNIQYF. CDR3 DNA: TGTGCCAGCATCGATGCGGGGCGGGGGGCCAAAAACATTCAGTACTTC.

The chain is built from TRBV14 and TRBJ2-5; a possible D gene is TRBD2 (6 bases). The CDR3 runs to 18 residues. V was cut by 1 base and J by 4 bases, with 22 bases left in between. In germline, CDR1 is SGHDN, CDR2 FVKESK. Here the CDR3 DNA reads TGTGCCAGCAGCCAAGGAAGGGGTGGAACGGGAGCCGGAGAGACCCAGTACTTC. This codes for CASSQGRGGTGAGETQYF.

The chain is built from TRBV5-1 and TRBJ2-2; 7 bases line up with TRBD1. Germline CDR1 SGHRS, CDR2 YFSETQ. The CDR3 contains 16 residues. The V gene end was trimmed by 4 bases and the J gene end by 2 bases; junction bases not matched to a gene: 8. Here the CDR3 DNA reads TGCGCCAGCAGCCTGGGACAGAGACCTAACACCGGGGAGCTGTTTTTT. Its protein product is CASSLGQRPNTGELFF.

V and J are TRBV9 and TRBJ1-2, with 8 bases fitting TRBD1. J was trimmed by 5 bases and V by 4 bases; bases with no gene match: 10. CDR1 is SGDLS, CDR2 YYNGEE, per germline. The CDR3 spans 15 residues. CDR3 residues: CASSPGTGRLYGYTF. The DNA of the CDR3 is TGTGCCAGCAGCCCCGGGACAGGACGCCTTTATGGCTACACCTTC.

V gene TRBV28 combines with J gene TRBJ2-7; D not resolved. The CDR3 length is 12 residues. The germline CDR1 and CDR2 sequences are MDHEN and SYDVKM. Trimming stripped 8 bases from V and 6 bases from J, with 14 bases between. The CDR3 DNA reads TGTGCCAGCTGCCTCCCCCGCGGCGAGCAGTACTTC. This sequence encodes CASCLPRGEQYF. Filled out from reference TRBV28 and TRBJ2-7, the complete variable domain reads DVKVTQSSRYLVKRTGEKVFLECVQDMDHENMFWYRQDPGLGLRLIYFSYDVKMKEKGDIPEGYSVSREKKERFSLILESASTNQTSMYLCASCLPRGEQYFGPGTRLTVT.

The chain combines TRBV7-8 with TRBJ2-7; 11 nucleotides match TRBD2. Germline assignment: CDR1 SGHVS and CDR2 FQNEAQ. The CDR3 loop spans 17 amino acids. With 4 bases clipped from V and 3 bases from J, the junction kept 11 bases outside the gene matches. The DNA of the CDR3 is TGTGCCAGCAGCTCCCTTAGCGGGAGGGCCAGTAGCTACGAGCAGTACTTC. Its protein is CASSSLSGRASSYEQYF.

J is TRBJ2-3 and V is TRBV29-1; 9 bases match TRBD2. With 7 bases clipped from V and 4 bases from J, the junction kept 12 bases outside the gene matches. The CDR3 consists of 15 residues. Germline V lookup: CDR1 SQVTM, CDR2 ANQGSEA. CDR3 nucleotides: TGCAGCGCCACCTGGGGGGCGGGAGGGCCAGATACGCAGTATTTT. Amino acid sequence: CSATWGAGGPDTQYF.

CDR3 sequence reads: CASSFQGANTEAFF. The DNA of the CDR3 is TGCGCCAGCAGCTTCCAGGGGGCGAACACTGAAGCTTTCTTT. The chain uses TRBV5-1 and TRBJ1-1, with 8 positions matching TRBD1. CDR3 length: 14 residues. Germline-derived CDR1 and CDR2 are SGHRS and YFSETQ. Losses at the gene ends were 2 bases for V and 1 base for J; bases not matched to a gene: 1.

The chain combines TRBV5-6 with TRBJ1-1; D gene ambiguous. Germline V gene sequence: CDR1 SGHDT, CDR2 YYEEEE. V gave up 0 bases and J gave up 8 bases, with 11 bases separating them. There are 13 residues in the CDR3. The CDR3: CASSLAARPEAFF. The CDR3 region has the DNA TGTGCCAGCAGCTTGGCCGCCAGGCCAGAAGCTTTCTTT.

The rearrangement uses TRBV7-6 and TRBJ2-7; the match to TRBD1 covers 7 bases. The CDR3 is 15 amino acids. The V gene's germline CDR1 is SGHVS and CDR2 FNYEAQ. Trimming at V came to 4 bases and at J to 0 bases, leaving 6 bases not matched to a gene. The CDR3 coding sequence is TGTGCCAGCAGCTCACAGGGGCTGAGCTCCTACGAGCAGTACTTC. Amino acids: CASSSQGLSSYEQYF.

The gene calls are TRBV19 and TRBJ2-1; 9 bases are shared with TRBD2. The CDR3 is made up of 13 amino acids. Germline-derived CDR1 and CDR2 are LNHDA and SQIVND (reference sequence). Germline trimming cut 5 bases from V and 7 bases from J; bases unmatched to any gene: 3. The CDR3 is CASSPSGTNEQFF. The CDR3 coding sequence is TGTGCCAGTAGTCCTAGCGGGACTAATGAGCAGTTCTTC.

The table lists this clone with a count of one. The V and J genes are TRBV6-1 and TRBJ2-7; D perhaps matches TRBD2 (6 bases). V was cut by 7 bases and J by 3 bases, with 19 bases left in between. CDR1 and CDR2 (germline): MNHNS, SASEGT. This CDR3 is 15 amino acids long. CDR3 DNA sequence: TGTGCCAGCAAAAGGCCGGGGGTCATTTTCTACGAGCAGTACTTC. It codes for CASKRPGVIFYEQYF.

The chain has TRBV10-2 and TRBJ2-2; TRBD1 aligns across 10 bases. Germline-derived CDR1 and CDR2 are WSHSY and SAAADI. This CDR3 spans 13 amino acids. Trimming at V came to 6 bases and at J to 7 bases, leaving 2 bases not matched to a gene. The CDR3 is CASRDRGGGELFF. The CDR3 nucleotides are TGCGCCAGCAGGGACAGGGGGGGCGGGGAGCTGTTTTTT.

CDR3 protein: CASSLTGGDYNEQFF. The CDR3 region has the DNA TGTGCCAGCAGCTTAACGGGGGGCGACTACAATGAGCAGTTCTTC. This chain uses TRBV7-6 with TRBJ2-1; D may be TRBD2 (7 bases). Germline-derived CDR1 and CDR2 are SGHVS and FNYEAQ. Deletions cut 2 bases from V and 3 bases from J, with 11 bases between. CDR3 length: 15 residues. Filled out from reference TRBV7-6 and TRBJ2-1, the complete variable domain reads GAGVSQSPRYKVTKRGQDVALRCDPISGHVSLYWYRQALGQGPEFLTYFNYEAQQDKSGLPNDRFSAERPEGSISTLTIQRTEQRDSAMYRCASSLTGGDYNEQFFGPGTRLTVL.

The chain joins TRBV14 to TRBJ2-7; 11 nucleotides agree with TRBD2. Germline CDR1 is SGHDN and CDR2 is FVKESK. With 4 bases clipped from V and 3 bases from J, the junction kept 8 bases outside the gene matches. The CDR3 covers 16 residues. CDR3 sequence reads: CASSPAKGLADYEQYF. CDR3 DNA: TGTGCCAGCAGCCCAGCTAAGGGACTAGCGGACTACGAGCAGTACTTC.

This clone was seen a single time. The chain recombines TRBV30 with TRBJ2-3, with a possible D match to TRBD2 (6 bases). Per germline, CDR1 GTSNPN and CDR2 SVGIG (reference sequence). There are 15 residues in the CDR3. The ends were cut back, 8 bases at V and 1 base at J, with 19 bases in the middle. The CDR3 protein is CAPQGLATRTDTQYF. CDR3 nucleotides: TGTGCCCCACAAGGCCTAGCGACCCGCACAGATACGCAGTATTTT.